This T cell receptor beta chain was identified during a study of blood T cell repertoires in COVID-19. About the research overall: COVID-19 samples, acute and convalescent, were from the United States, Italy and Spain. Sources were T cells, B-cell-depleted T cells, or PBMCs; the material itself was cDNA or gDNA.

Authors' analysis steps: For nucleated cells, counts were estimated from reference gene primer amplification. This table comes from immunoSEQ multiplex PCR, and its TCRdb copy is limited to in-frame clones, with some not included. V, J and clone size reflect that table, while D and trimming were determined from the DNA. The sample has 170,000 or so clones, 85% to 95% seen once. The source is a man aged 50-59 years with acute or convalescent COVID-19. The sample comprised peripheral blood.

The CDR3 region has the DNA TGTGCCAGCAGCGTAAGAGCGGGGGGTTCCTACAATGAGCAGTTCTTC. This translates into CASSVRAGGSYNEQFF. The chain has TRBV9 and TRBJ2-1; 9 positions agree with TRBD2. There are 16 residues in the CDR3. J was trimmed by 1 base and V by 1 base; bases with no gene match: 3. Per germline, CDR1 SGDLS and CDR2 YYNGEE.